This paragraph reports one TCR beta chain. Antigen: not known. In germline, CDR1 is SNHLY, CDR2 FYNNEI. The CDR3 totals 13 residues. V was shortened by 5 bases and J by 6 bases, with 10 bases between the two germline ends. The record originates from a study of cytomegalovirus exposure and HLA in healthy donors. The PCR used 60 Vbeta and 13 Jbeta primers. Repertoires were generated with immunoSEQ multiplex PCR, while TCRdb's copy carries only in-frame clones and drops some. Found here are 85,000 to 100,000 clones, approximately 90% of them singletons; the top ten hold less than 2.5%. Study-level points and caveats: A later analysis revealed that TCR association rates differed between HLA loci, peaking at DRB1 and bottoming out at HLA-C. Exclusion as indistinguishable affected some V segments, including TRBV6-2 and TRBV6-3. In a later analysis, TCR beta V- and J-gene trimming showed a link to a missense DCLRE1C variant.

Sample: PBMCs. The clonotype was recovered from a man aged 18-30 years in good health and CMV-seronegative. The rearrangement joins TRBV2 to TRBJ2-2; D call uncertain. For the CDR3, the DNA is TGTGCCAGCAGTATAGAGGTCCCCGGGGAGCTGTTTTTT. Its protein is CASSIEVPGELFF. The entire variable domain, with the rest obtained from reference TRBV2 and TRBJ2-2, is as follows: EPEVTQTPSHQVTQMGQEVILRCVPISNHLYFYWYRQILGQKVEFLVSFYNNEISEKSEIFDDQFSVERPDGSNFTLKIRSTKLEDSAMYFCASSIEVPGELFFGEGSRLTVL.